These T cell receptor beta chains were read from a single sample in a study of shared clonotypes between healthy human individuals. Sequencing used immunoSEQ multiplex PCR; TCRdb keeps in-frame clones, though not all of them. The repertoire holds about 600,000 clones, with roughly 98% as singletons. Sequencing input: naive CD8+ T cells sorted from blood. All receptors derive from a young man in good health. Each CDR3 is given with its conserved first and last residue. The D gene is left open where the match is weak. Clone size, where shown, is once, few, many, or a class for clones that have expanded.

D | size | J | V | CDR3 | DNA
- | - | TRBJ2-1 | TRBV5-4 | CASSLESSLPSYNEQFF | TGTGCCAGCAGCTTGGAAAGCAGCCTCCCCTCCTACAATGAGCAGTTCTTC
- | - | TRBJ2-1 | TRBV4-1 | CASSPREANEQFF | TGCGCCAGCAGCCCGCGGGAAGCTAATGAGCAGTTCTTC
- | - | TRBJ1-1 | TRBV6-5 | CASSYSPWGTEAFF | TGTGCCAGCAGTTACTCACCATGGGGGACTGAAGCTTTCTTT
- | - | TRBJ1-2 | TRBV5-6 | CASSLSGSSYGYTF | TGTGCCAGCAGCTTGTCGGGGTCATCTTATGGCTACACCTTC
TRBD1 | - | TRBJ2-1 | TRBV7-9 | CASSLGQIGDRAKYNEQFF | TGTGCCAGCAGCTTAGGCCAAATAGGAGACAGGGCGAAATACAATGAGCAGTTCTTC
TRBD1 | - | TRBJ2-2 | TRBV5-1 | CASSLTGTGSTGELFF | TGCGCCAGCAGCTTGACCGGGACAGGGAGCACCGGGGAGCTGTTTTTT
TRBD2 | - | TRBJ2-1 | TRBV2 | CASSDTSGRNEQFF | TGTGCCAGCAGTGACACTAGCGGGAGAAACGAGCAGTTCTTC
TRBD1 | once | TRBJ2-7 | TRBV27 | CASSLSQGASYEQYF | TGTGCCAGCAGTTTATCGCAGGGGGCCTCCTACGAGCAGTACTTC
- | - | TRBJ2-5 | TRBV7-9 | CASSNQGLAETQYF | TGTGCCAGCAGTAACCAGGGATTGGCGGAGACCCAGTACTTC
- | - | TRBJ1-1 | TRBV28 | CASSSGTRDFTEAFF | TGTGCCAGCAGTTCCGGGACAAGAGATTTCACTGAAGCTTTCTTT
- | - | TRBJ2-7 | TRBV29-1 | CSALPAETGSYEQYF | TGCAGCGCCCTCCCCGCTGAGACAGGCTCCTACGAGCAGTACTTC
- | - | TRBJ2-2 | TRBV7-9 | CASSLVRPSTGELFF | TGTGCCAGCAGCTTAGTCAGGCCGAGCACCGGGGAGCTGTTTTTT
TRBD1 | - | TRBJ1-1 | TRBV6-4 | CASSDSGTGRQNTEAFF | TGTGCCAGCAGTGACTCTGGGACAGGGCGTCAGAACACTGAAGCTTTCTTT
- | - | TRBJ2-7 | TRBV28 | CASSFKVSEVSYEQYF | TGTGCCAGCAGTTTTAAGGTGTCCGAAGTGAGCTACGAGCAGTACTTC
TRBD1 | - | TRBJ2-7 | TRBV6-1 | CASGTGQTRYEQYF | TGTGCCAGCGGGACGGGACAGACCAGATACGAGCAGTACTTC
- | - | TRBJ2-7 | TRBV11-2 | CASSATGYEQYF | TGTGCCAGCAGCGCGACAGGTTACGAGCAGTACTTC
- | once | TRBJ2-7 | TRBV7-2 | CASSSGHRAPTGQYF | TGTGCCAGCAGCTCGGGCCACAGGGCACCCACCGGGCAGTACTTC
- | - | TRBJ2-3 | TRBV7-8 | CASSPSTIIDTQYF | TGTGCCAGCAGCCCTTCAACAATTATCGATACGCAGTATTTT
- | - | TRBJ2-3 | TRBV4-1 | CASSQEQGTDTQYF | TGCGCCAGCAGCCAAGAACAGGGTACAGATACGCAGTATTTT
TRBD2 | - | TRBJ2-1 | TRBV6-4 | CASSPTSGSGNEQFF | TGTGCCAGCAGCCCGACTAGCGGGAGTGGGAATGAGCAGTTCTTC
TRBD2 | - | TRBJ2-7 | TRBV9 | CASSVAVTSGIYEQYF | TGTGCCAGCAGCGTAGCCGTGACTAGCGGGATTTACGAGCAGTACTTC
- | - | TRBJ1-4 | TRBV14 | CASSQGSRTNEKLFF | TGTGCCAGCAGCCAGGGGAGTAGGACTAATGAAAAACTGTTTTTT
- | - | TRBJ2-1 | TRBV7-9 | CASSFPRYQGGEQFF | TGTGCCAGCAGCTTCCCGCGTTACCAGGGAGGTGAGCAGTTCTTC
- | - | TRBJ2-1 | TRBV7-2 | CASSLGEGALSSYNEQFF | TGTGCCAGCAGCTTAGGGGAGGGGGCGTTGAGCTCCTACAATGAGCAGTTCTTC
TRBD1 | - | TRBJ1-2 | TRBV28 | CASSSTGEKDGYTF | TGTGCCAGCAGTTCAACAGGGGAGAAGGATGGCTACACCTTC
- | - | TRBJ2-7 | TRBV12-2 | CASRLALGGLSYEQYF | TGTGCAAGTCGCTTAGCTCTCGGAGGACTCTCCTACGAGCAGTACTTC
TRBD2 | - | TRBJ2-3 | TRBV6-5 | CASSSRGAGVRDTQYF | TGTGCCAGCAGTTCCCGGGGAGCGGGAGTGAGAGATACGCAGTATTTT
TRBD1 | - | TRBJ2-1 | TRBV27 | CASSLEGQGYNEQFF | TGTGCCAGCAGTTTAGAGGGACAGGGATACAATGAGCAGTTCTTC
- | - | TRBJ2-5 | TRBV9 | CASSVGDGETQYF | TGTGCCAGCAGCGTAGGGGATGGGGAGACCCAGTACTTC
- | - | TRBJ2-7 | TRBV7-9 | CASSLGLADEQYF | TGTGCCAGCAGCTTGGGTCTAGCAGACGAGCAGTACTTC
TRBD2 | - | TRBJ2-3 | TRBV28 | CASSLLAGYTDTQYF | TGTGCCAGCAGTCTCCTAGCGGGCTACACAGATACGCAGTATTTT
- | - | TRBJ2-5 | TRBV5-1 | CASTKAVAVQETQYF | TGCGCCAGCACCAAAGCGGTAGCTGTTCAAGAGACCCAGTACTTC
- | - | TRBJ2-5 | TRBV7-9 | CASSLVVLETQYF | TGTGCCAGCAGCTTAGTGGTCTTGGAGACCCAGTACTTC
TRBD1 | once | TRBJ1-1 | TRBV5-5 | CASRDRGITEAFF | TGTGCCAGCAGGGACAGGGGGATCACTGAAGCTTTCTTT
- | - | TRBJ1-3 | TRBV2 | CASSLAGYGNTIYF | TGTGCCAGCAGCCTGGCAGGGTACGGAAACACCATATATTTT
- | - | TRBJ2-7 | TRBV7-6 | CASSATGSYEQYF | TGTGCCAGCAGCGCTACCGGGAGCTACGAGCAGTACTTC